This TCR beta chain comes out of a study of long-term antiretroviral therapy in people with HIV. The overall study: In the earliest collections, sampling predates the 2015 immediate-ART recommendation by about a decade.

From each donor, at least one pre-ART PBMC sample and at least two post-ART PBMC samples were obtained. This clone was seen a single time. Its antigen is not known. Overall study findings and caveats: Blood specimens, gathered between about 2003 and 2018, were possibly obtained under older ART regimens.

With survey level as its setting, the immunoSEQ assay was v3.0. What sequencing targeted per sample was about 35,000-55,000 T-cell genomes. Libraries were prepared by immunoSEQ multiplex PCR; TCRdb keeps only in-frame clonotypes and omits some of them. The sample consists of approximately 5,700 clones, about 77% of them appearing once. This CDR3 spans 15 amino acids. V was trimmed by 0 bases and J by 7 bases, leaving 16 bases between them. Germline loops: CDR1 MGHRA, CDR2 YSYEKL. The chain links TRBV4-1 to TRBJ2-7, with D tentatively TRBD1 (5 bases). The TCR comes from a man aged 35-49 years with HIV. The sample was unsorted PBMCs, taken 1.8 years before starting antiretroviral therapy. The CDR3 DNA sequence: TGCGCCAGCAGCCAAGATAATTCCCAGGGATTGGAGCAGTACTTC. Its translation: CASSQDNSQGLEQYF.